This T cell receptor beta chain was profiled in a study of T cell repertoires in cytomegalovirus infection. Across the whole study: Public TCR beta signatures marked donors with CMV infection and the matching HLA.

TCRdb reprocessed the reads with MiXCR, giving one entry per CDR3 protein. This sample has about 360,000 distinct CDR3 sequences; 18% occur once, and the top ten carry approximately 10%. This clonotype has at least ten counts. Its antigen is unknown. Broader study findings: CMV-specific TCR beta clonotypes restricted by HLA-C were the ones dominating the ex vivo response. Carriers of CMV and the relevant HLA type were discriminated by public TCR beta frequency.

The CDR3 is made up of 13 amino acids. Germline V lookup: CDR1 SGHTA, CDR2 FQGNSA. The ends were cut back, 1 base at V and 6 bases at J, with 10 bases in the middle. Sequencing used PBMCs. This chain links TRBV7-2 with TRBJ2-7; D ambiguous. This clonotype was sampled from a human donor in good health (CMV status not recorded). Some clones in this sample may be carry-over from other donors' samples. CDR3 DNA: TGTGCCAGCAGCTTAGTAGTAGGCACCGAGCAGTACTTC. It specifies CASSLVVGTEQYF.